Listed below are T cell receptor beta chains from one sample, sequenced in a study of blood T cell repertoires in COVID-19. The protocol was immunoSEQ multiplex PCR, while the TCRdb copy is restricted to in-frame clones and leaves out a portion. The sample lists roughly 180,000 clones; about four fifths were seen once. Sequencing was performed on peripheral blood. The receptors derive from a woman aged 60-75 years with COVID-19, enrolled during active disease. Each CDR3 is given with its conserved first and last residue. Size is stated for part of the rows, as once, few or many counts, or as a class when the clone is expanded.

v_call	clone_size	cdr3_length	cdr3_aa
TRBV27	NA	15	CASRITSGAYNEQFF
TRBV10-3	NA	18	CAISEFLPGLPDLGPLHF
TRBV7-3	NA	13	CASSRGHGYEQYF
TRBV5-1	NA	16	CASSPGREGFWDTQYF
TRBV15	few	14	CATSRDILPNEQYF
TRBV28	NA	12	CASSTTRGMAFF
TRBV6-2/TRBV6-3	NA	16	CASSFRLAVGQETQYF
TRBV18	once	16	CASSPVAGTNTGELFF
TRBV18	NA	14	CASSPAYGNGEQFF
TRBV5-4	few	14	CASSQGLDYNEQFF
TRBV5-6	few	15	CASSKGTATNEKLFF
TRBV19	few	14	CASSRQAMNTEAFF
TRBV18	NA	15	CASSPRQAPDEKLFF
TRBV27	NA	16	CASRSPLRGRTGELFF
TRBV29-1	NA	17	CSVPGGGGNPSTDTQYF
TRBV9	NA	14	CASSVEGRGGELFF
TRBV18	NA	15	CASVETGTGSYEQYF
TRBV7-2	NA	13	CASSPGQGLRYTF
TRBV30	NA	12	CAWITTGNTIYF
TRBV9	NA	14	CASSVLGKNTEAFF
TRBV6-5	few	15	CASSYSGDLNYGYTF
TRBV27	NA	12	CASSFQGRGYTF
TRBV28	NA	16	CATTPGGWTSGNTIYF
TRBV7-2	NA	14	CASSLAGGAETQYF
TRBV28	once	14	CASTSPGLINEQFF
TRBV5-1	once	15	CASSRWAEPDNEQFF
TRBV28	once	15	CASISPISGLYEQYF
TRBV30	NA	12	CAWSLTSVEQYF
TRBV7-3	NA	17	CASSPGGQGEGKNIQYF
TRBV6-5	NA	15	CASRSLVAGRDEQYF
TRBV7-2	NA	16	CASSLGQGVVGTEAFF
TRBV28	NA	11	CASSYNHGYTF
TRBV11-2	NA	16	CASTQHGASGGETQYF
TRBV6-6	NA	12	CASRTYSYEQYF
TRBV27	NA	13	CASGLAASYEQYF
TRBV27	NA	15	CASGTQRARTDTQYF
TRBV4-1	NA	13	CASSQVFRTAAFF
TRBV2	once	13	CAGQGRNAGELFF
TRBV19	NA	16	CASSKVLAGGLDIQYF
TRBV7-8	NA	15	CASSRLGSSYNEQFF